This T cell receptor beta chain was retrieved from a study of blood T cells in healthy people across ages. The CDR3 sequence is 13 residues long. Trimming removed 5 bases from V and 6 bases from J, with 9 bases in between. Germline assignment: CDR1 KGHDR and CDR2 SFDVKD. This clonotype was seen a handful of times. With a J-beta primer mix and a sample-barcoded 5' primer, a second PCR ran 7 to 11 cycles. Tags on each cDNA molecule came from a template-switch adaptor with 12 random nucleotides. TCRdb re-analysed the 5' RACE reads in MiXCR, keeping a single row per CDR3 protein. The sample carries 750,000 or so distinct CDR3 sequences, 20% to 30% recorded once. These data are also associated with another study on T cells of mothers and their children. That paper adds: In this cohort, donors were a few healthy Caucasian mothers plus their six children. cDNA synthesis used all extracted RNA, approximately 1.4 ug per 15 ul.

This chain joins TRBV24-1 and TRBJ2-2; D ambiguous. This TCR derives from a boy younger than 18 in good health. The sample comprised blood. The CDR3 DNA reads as TGTGCCACCAGTGGCACGATCCCCGGGGAGCTGTTTTTT. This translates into CATSGTIPGELFF.